Sequencing of this TCR beta chain was carried out in a study of PD-1 blockade in classical Hodgkin lymphoma (dated by TCRdb to 2020 to 2022). Context from the whole study: Nivolumab dosing was 3 mg/kg intravenously every 2 weeks, continuing until either disease progression or unacceptable toxicity. The study used TCR beta sequencing and CyTOF to define a peripheral blood immune signature of response to PD-1 blockade in classical Hodgkin lymphoma. Broad study findings and their caveats: Only a single clinical trial cohort was studied, and what caused the repertoire differences, possibly disease activity or prior therapy, remained undefined. Trial patients achieving complete response had baseline diversity similar to newly diagnosed patients, whereas partial responders and progressors had significantly lower diversity. Lower diversity was observed in patients in whom nivolumab was started less than 1 year after ASCT, and these patients were excluded from later analyses so that confounding by immune reconstitution would be avoided. A significant rise by C4D1 was seen in CD4+ but not CD8+ TCR diversity (p=0.0027 vs p=0.16), with the rise being most apparent in complete responders (p=0.02). Baseline TCR diversity was reported to be lower in newly diagnosed patients than in healthy donors, and even lower in relapsed/refractory patients.

The Qiagen DNeasy kit was used to extract genomic DNA both from unsorted PBMCs and from the negatively selected CD4+ and CD8+ fractions. TCR beta CDR3 regions were amplified by immunoSEQ multiplex PCR using primers annealing to V and J segments. A synthetic immune receptor repertoire was used to minimize amplification bias, and any remaining bias was removed computationally after sequencing. Processing in the source paper ran as follows. Custom Python scripts were used to quantify repertoire diversity as the Shannon entropy index. Unsorted, CD4+ and CD8+ repertoires were examined separately, except in combined analyses, for which CD4+ and CD8+ sequences were merged in silico. A clone was considered expanded if an increase in frequency of at least 2-fold after treatment relative to C1D1 was found, and a pseudocount of 0.5 was applied to clones undetected at baseline. Singleton clones were defined as clones with 0 or 1 copy at C1D1, and non-singleton clones were defined as clones with 2 or more copies. Clones expanded in unsorted samples were annotated as CD4+, CD8+ or unknown by matching protein sequences in sorted samples from the same patient. Wilcoxon tests on paired samples were used to test changes in diversity from C1D1 to C4D1. TCRdb stores this immuneACCESS table with in-frame sequences only. Part of the clones is absent; in the studies checked, under half of the shortfall reflects unresolved V genes, and no reason is known for the rest. V, J and clone size derive from that table, while D and trimming were established from the DNA sequence. The table for this sample lists 15,000 or so clones; 83% of them were counted only once. The ten largest account for roughly 21% of the sample.

The cysteine opens and the phenylalanine closes a CDR3 of 11 amino acids. Here the CDR3 DNA is all that survives: 33 bases in frame from base 1. Cut back by 4 bases and 5 bases, the V and J ends lie 6 bases apart. CDR1 and CDR2 are drawn from the germline V gene: MDHEN, SYDVKM. According to the study, the label for this sample's time point signals: cycle 1 day 1 (C1D1), immediately before nivolumab initiation. Every trial patient had relapsed after autologous stem cell transplantation, and cohorts A, B and C differed in prior brentuximab vedotin exposure. The trial cohort comprised 60 or so patients with relapsed/refractory classical Hodgkin lymphoma whose best overall responses were complete response, partial response or progressive disease. In the multi-cohort phase II CheckMate 205 trial, trial patients received single-agent nivolumab. An independent review committee assessed best overall response by applying the 2007 International Working Group response criteria. Trial PBMCs were collected immediately before nivolumab initiation (C1D1) and during therapy at cycle 2 day 1 and cycle 4 day 1. After peripheral blood was drawn into 8 mL Vacutainer Cell Preparation Tubes, PBMCs were isolated by centrifugation and then cryopreserved.

This clone was recorded once. What antigen it recognizes has not been identified. Per-base qualities were not stored, and no clone one base away is much larger. This sequence originates from a human donor with classical Hodgkin lymphoma. The sequence is built from TRBV28 and TRBJ2-7, with TRBD1 tentatively as D gene (6 bases match). This material consisted of peripheral blood mononuclear cells (PBMCs), taken at baseline. The nucleotide sequence is given as TGTGCCAGCAGTTACAGGGACGAGCAGTACTTC. It translates as CASSYRDEQYF.